The 17 T cell receptor beta chains given below trace back to one sample, sequenced in a study of T cells in Graves' hyperthyroidism and ophthalmopathy. The source material, RNA transcripts, was used to amplify TCR beta CDR3 regions. In the first-round RT-PCR of the TCR CDR3, the HTBI primer set was used. From the multiplex PCR reads, TCRdb called clonotypes with MiXCR, one entry per CDR3 protein. This sample has around 300,000 distinct CDR3 sequences, with about an eighth found just once. The source material was blood. Receptor source: a middle-aged woman with Graves' hyperthyroidism.

V is TRBV9 and J is TRBJ1-1; 8 bases are a match to TRBD1. J was trimmed by 1 base and V by 4 bases; bases with no gene match: 6. CDR1 is SGDLS, CDR2 YYNGEE, per germline. The CDR3 runs 15 residues. The CDR3 region has the DNA TGTGCCAGCAGCTATTTGGGACAGGAGAACACTGAAGCTTTCTTT. Its translation: CASSYLGQENTEAFF.

In its sample, this clonotype was seen many times. The chain employs TRBV7-9 and TRBJ2-5, with D tentatively TRBD2 (5 bases). Trimming removed 5 bases from V and 5 bases from J, with 15 bases in between. The CDR3 runs to 14 residues. CDR1 SEHNR and CDR2 FQNEAQ come from the germline V gene (reference sequence). Written as DNA, the CDR3 is TGTGCCAGCAGCGCCTCCGGGAACATCGAGACCCAGTACTTC. It specifies CASSASGNIETQYF.

This clonotype was counted many times. The rearrangement uses TRBV2 and TRBJ1-1; possibly TRBD1 for D (5 bases). Germline CDR1 SNHLY, CDR2 FYNNEI. V lost 7 bases and J lost 2, with 14 bases in between. CDR3 size: 14 residues. The CDR3 DNA follows: TGTGCCAGCATAGCGGGACCGCTAAACACTGAAGCTTTCTTT. The encoded protein is CASIAGPLNTEAFF.

This clonotype occurred many times. This rearrangement joins TRBV19 to TRBJ1-5; 8 bases align to TRBD1. This CDR3 region has 17 residues. The V gene end was trimmed by 4 bases and the J gene end by 2 bases; junction bases not matched to a gene: 10. From germline, CDR1 is LNHDA and CDR2 SQIVND (reference sequence). DNA for the CDR3: TGTGCCAGTAGTACGGAAACAGGGGGACGGGGCAATCAGCCCCAGCATTTT. Residues: CASSTETGGRGNQPQHF.

CDR3 region: CASSPGQGWHEQYF. CDR3 bases: TGTGCCAGCAGCCCTGGACAGGGGTGGCACGAGCAGTACTTC. This chain joins TRBV7-9 and TRBJ2-7, with 9 bases aligning to TRBD1. From germline, CDR1 is SEHNR and CDR2 FQNEAQ (reference sequence). This CDR3 spans 14 amino acids. V lost 5 bases, J lost 5 bases, and 7 bases stayed unmatched.

The chain recombines TRBV3-1 with TRBJ2-1, with 7 bases identical to TRBD2. V was clipped by 2 bases and J by 0 bases; unmatched bases: 7. CDR1 and CDR2 from the germline V gene are LGHDT and YNNKEL (reference sequence). The CDR3 is 17 amino acids. CDR3 sequence reads: CASSQLAAQTSYNEQFF. In nucleotides, the CDR3 is TGTGCCAGCAGCCAACTAGCGGCCCAAACCTCCTACAATGAGCAGTTCTTC.

This clonotype occurred many times. The V gene is TRBV28, the J gene TRBJ2-3; D might be TRBD1 or TRBD2, each matching 5 bases. Per germline, CDR1 MDHEN and CDR2 SYDVKM. The ends were cut back, 9 bases at V and 1 base at J, with 17 bases in the middle. The CDR3 has 15 amino acids. The CDR3 is CASTLRGLGTDTQYF. The DNA of the CDR3 is TGTGCCAGTACCCTCCGGGGCTTAGGCACAGATACGCAGTATTTT. The variable domain in full, with the rest retrieved from reference TRBV28 and TRBJ2-3, is DVKVTQSSRYLVKRTGEKVFLECVQDMDHENMFWYRQDPGLGLRLIYFSYDVKMKEKGDIPEGYSVSREKKERFSLILESASTNQTSMYLCASTLRGLGTDTQYFGPGTRLTVL.

This clonotype was recorded at least ten times. V is TRBV5-1 and J is TRBJ2-1; D is unclear. The germline V gene has CDR1 SGHRS and CDR2 YFSETQ. CDR3 size: 13 residues. V lost 7 bases, J lost 5 bases, and 13 bases lay in between. The CDR3 here is CASGLLGDNEQFF. The CDR3 bases are TGCGCCAGCGGCCTCCTCGGCGACAATGAGCAGTTCTTC.

This clonotype was picked up many times. This chain uses TRBV25-1 with TRBJ2-1; no clear D. The V gene lost 6 bases and the J gene lost 1 base, with 4 bases spanning the gap. Germline values: CDR1 MGHDK, CDR2 SYGVNS. This CDR3 comprises 12 residues. The CDR3 loop reads CASSQSYNEQFF. The CDR3 nucleotides read TGTGCCAGCAGCCAGTCCTACAATGAGCAGTTCTTC.

The V and J genes are TRBV11-3 and TRBJ2-2; TRBD2 matches at 8 bases. The trim removed 4 bases at V and 6 bases at J, leaving 10 bases unmatched. The CDR3 is 16 amino acids. Germline lookup yields CDR1 SGHNT and CDR2 YENEEA. The CDR3 loop reads CASSSTTGGPPGELFF. CDR3 bases: TGTGCCAGCAGCTCCACTACGGGGGGGCCCCCCGGGGAGCTGTTTTTT.

This clonotype was counted between two and nine times. The J gene is TRBJ2-3, the V gene TRBV7-9; 12 bases match TRBD2. CDR1 is SEHNR, CDR2 FQNEAQ, per germline (reference sequence). The CDR3 is made up of 17 amino acids. Unmatched junction bases numbered 6, after V lost 5 bases and J lost 0 bases. The CDR3 loop is CASSPRTSGTSTDTQYF. CDR3 coding DNA: TGTGCCAGCAGCCCGCGGACTAGCGGGACGAGCACAGATACGCAGTATTTT.

This clonotype was counted between two and nine times. CDR3 DNA: TGCAGTGCTACCAAGCGGGATTACACAGATACGCAGTATTTT. This sequence encodes CSATKRDYTDTQYF. V and J are TRBV20-1 and TRBJ2-3; 7 nucleotides align to TRBD2. Germline V gene lookup returns CDR1 DFQATT and CDR2 SNEGSKA (reference sequence). The CDR3 is made up of 14 amino acids. The trim removed 4 bases at V and 2 bases at J, leaving 6 bases unmatched.

This chain connects TRBV9 to TRBJ2-2; D is uncertain. Trimming cost V 0 bases and J 6 bases, with 3 bases left between them. This CDR3 is 12 amino acids long. Germline V CDR1 and CDR2: SGDLS, YYNGEE. In DNA, the CDR3 is TGTGCCAGCAGCGTAGCGGCCGGGGAGCTGTTTTTT. Translating it yields CASSVAAGELFF.

A note on this clonotype: Sequence at one end of the junction differs from germline and may be a read error. V gene TRBV2 combines with J gene TRBJ2-1; the D gene is possibly TRBD2 (5 bases). Per germline, CDR1 SNHLY and CDR2 FYNNEI. The CDR3 runs to 15 residues. CDR3 sequence (DNA): TGTCCCAGCAGTGGAGGTCGAGCCCTTTACAATGAGCAGTTCTTC. Translating gives CPSSGGRALYNEQFF.

This chain joins TRBV20-1 and TRBJ1-4, with 8 bases matching TRBD1. V gave up 6 bases and J gave up 6 bases; unmatched junction bases: 3. The CDR3 sequence is 12 residues long. Per germline, CDR1 DFQATT and CDR2 SNEGSKA (reference sequence). CDR3 nucleotide sequence: TGCAGTGCCGGGACAGGCGATGAAAAACTGTTTTTT. It is translated as CSAGTGDEKLFF.

This clonotype has a count of ten or more. The genes are TRBV19 and TRBJ1-5, with no clear D. CDR1 LNHDA and CDR2 SQIVND come from the germline V gene (reference sequence). With 6 bases removed from V and 4 bases from J, the gap between germline ends came to 13 bases. The CDR3 has 14 residues. DNA of the CDR3: TGTGCCAGTAGAAAGAATTCGGTTAATCAGCCCCAGCATTTT. Protein: CASRKNSVNQPQHF. The whole variable domain, filled in from reference TRBV19 and TRBJ1-5, reads DGGITQSPKYLFRKEGQNVTLSCEQNLNHDAMYWYRQDPGQGLRLIYYSQIVNDFQKGDIAEGYSVSREKKESFPLTVTSAQKNPTAFYLCASRKNSVNQPQHFGDGTRLSIL.

This clonotype was seen many times. This chain connects TRBV28 to TRBJ1-5; no firm D call. The germline V gene encodes CDR1 MDHEN and CDR2 SYDVKM. The V end was cut by 6 bases, the J end by 3 bases, with 18 bases between. The CDR3 has 16 residues. CDR3 in DNA: TGTGCCAGCAGAATTACCCGACCGGTTTCCAATCAGCCCCAGCATTTT. It yields the protein CASRITRPVSNQPQHF. Drawing the rest from reference TRBV28 and TRBJ1-5, the complete variable domain is DVKVTQSSRYLVKRTGEKVFLECVQDMDHENMFWYRQDPGLGLRLIYFSYDVKMKEKGDIPEGYSVSREKKERFSLILESASTNQTSMYLCASRITRPVSNQPQHFGDGTRLSIL.